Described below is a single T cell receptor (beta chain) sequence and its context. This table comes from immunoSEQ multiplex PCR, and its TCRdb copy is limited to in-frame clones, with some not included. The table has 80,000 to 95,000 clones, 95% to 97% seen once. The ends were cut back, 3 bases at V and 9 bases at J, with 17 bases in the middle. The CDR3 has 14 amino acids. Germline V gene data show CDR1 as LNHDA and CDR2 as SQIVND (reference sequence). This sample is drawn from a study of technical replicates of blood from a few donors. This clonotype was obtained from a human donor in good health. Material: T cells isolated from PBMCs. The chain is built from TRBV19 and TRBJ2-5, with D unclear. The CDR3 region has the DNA TGTGCCAGTAGTATTGGCTCGACTTTTGGAGCCCAGTACTTC. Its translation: CASSIGSTFGAQYF. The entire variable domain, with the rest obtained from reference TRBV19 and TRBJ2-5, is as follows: DGGITQSPKYLFRKEGQNVTLSCEQNLNHDAMYWYRQDPGQGLRLIYYSQIVNDFQKGDIAEGYSVSREKKESFPLTVTSAQKNPTAFYLCASSIGSTFGAQYFGPGTRLLVL.